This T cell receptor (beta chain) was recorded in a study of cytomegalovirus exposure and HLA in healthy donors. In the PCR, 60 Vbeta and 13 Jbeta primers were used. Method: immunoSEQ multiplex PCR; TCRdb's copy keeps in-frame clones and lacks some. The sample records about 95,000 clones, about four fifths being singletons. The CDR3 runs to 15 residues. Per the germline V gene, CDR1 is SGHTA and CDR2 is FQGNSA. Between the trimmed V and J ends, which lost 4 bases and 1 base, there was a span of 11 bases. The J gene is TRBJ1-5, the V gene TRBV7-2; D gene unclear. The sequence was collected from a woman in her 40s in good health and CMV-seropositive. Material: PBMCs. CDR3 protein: CASSSWSGSNQPQHF. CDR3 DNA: TGTGCCAGCAGCTCCTGGTCGGGGAGCAATCAGCCCCAGCATTTT.